A single sample gave rise to the 16 T cell receptor beta chains below, sequenced in a study of blood T cell repertoires in COVID-19. Some clones are missing from TCRdb's copy, which holds only in-frame ones; the method was immunoSEQ multiplex PCR. The table has about 320,000 clones, roughly 85% seen once. Sequenced sample: peripheral blood. The receptors were gathered from a human donor in a cohort sampled during active COVID-19.

The CDR3 protein is CASSINTNYGYTF. The CDR3 nucleotides are TGTGCCAGTAGTATTAACACTAACTATGGCTACACCTTC. V gene TRBV19 combines with J gene TRBJ1-2; no clear D. Germline assignment: CDR1 LNHDA and CDR2 SQIVND (reference sequence). This CDR3 has 13 amino acids. V lost 3 bases to trimming and J lost 0 bases, with 5 bases between them. The full variable domain, in which reference TRBV19 and TRBJ1-2 provide the parts outside the CDR3, is DGGITQSPKYLFRKEGQNVTLSCEQNLNHDAMYWYRQDPGQGLRLIYYSQIVNDFQKGDIAEGYSVSREKKESFPLTVTSAQKNPTAFYLCASSINTNYGYTFGSGTRLTVV.

This chain links TRBV14 with TRBJ2-4; 8 bases agree with TRBD1. CDR1 is SGHDN and CDR2 is FVKESK in the germline V gene. This CDR3 region has 14 residues. The V gene end was trimmed by 1 base and the J gene end by 9 bases; junction bases not matched to a gene: 5. CDR3 in amino acids: CASSQGTGRGIQYF. The DNA for the CDR3 is TGTGCCAGCAGCCAAGGGACAGGGAGAGGCATTCAGTACTTC.

Regarding this clone: Other DNA sequences in the sample encode the same CDR3. The chain joins TRBV3-1 (or the pseudogene TRBV3-2) to TRBJ1-1; TRBD1 is a possible D gene (5 bases). Germline V CDR1 and CDR2: LGHDT, YNNKEL (reference sequence). CDR3 length equals 13 residues. V lost 2 bases to trimming and J lost 1 base, with 5 bases between them. CDR3 DNA: TGTGCCAGCAGCCAAACAGGGAACACTGAAGCTTTCTTT. Residues: CASSQTGNTEAFF.

V and J are TRBV30 and TRBJ1-4, with D perhaps TRBD1 (5 bases). The germline V and J ends were trimmed by 4 bases and 5 bases, with 14 bases remaining between them. The CDR3 length is 14 residues. The germline gives CDR1 GTSNPN, CDR2 SVGIG (reference sequence). CDR3 in amino acids: CAWMVGTGNEKLFF. CDR3 DNA: TGTGCCTGGATGGTTGGGACTGGGAATGAAAAACTGTTTTTT.

The chain recombines TRBV7-9 with TRBJ2-2; D perhaps matches TRBD1 (6 bases). The germline V gene encodes CDR1 SEHNR and CDR2 FQNEAQ (reference sequence). V lost 5 bases, J lost 0 bases, and 16 bases lay in between. There are 17 residues in the CDR3. CDR3 bases: TGTGCCAGCAGCAAACAGGACAGTTTCGCGAACACCGGGGAGCTGTTTTTT. It codes for CASSKQDSFANTGELFF.

Here the CDR3 reads CASTGTGSDTIYF. CDR3 DNA: TGTGCCAGTACGGGGACAGGGAGTGACACCATATATTTT. The V call is TRBV19, the J call TRBJ1-3; 9 nucleotides align to TRBD1. Germline V CDR1 and CDR2: LNHDA, SQIVND (reference sequence). CDR3 length: 13 amino acids. After removal of 7 bases from V and 8 bases from J, the junction contained 6 bases not matched to a gene.

The DNA of the CDR3 is TGTGCCAGCAGGCACAGGGGACTTGGAAACACCATATATTTT. Translated, it gives CASRHRGLGNTIYF. J is TRBJ1-3 and V is TRBV27; 7 bases line up with TRBD1. This CDR3 contains 14 residues. Losses at the gene ends were 6 bases for V and 3 bases for J; bases not matched to a gene: 5. Per the germline V gene, CDR1 is MNHEY and CDR2 is SMNVEV (reference sequence).

The J gene is TRBJ1-1, the V gene TRBV7-8; D is unresolved. CDR3 length: 12 amino acids. The germline V gene encodes CDR1 SGHVS and CDR2 FQNEAQ. Between the trimmed V and J ends, which lost 4 bases and 4 bases, there was a span of 7 bases. CDR3 loop: CASSSWATEAFF. DNA of the CDR3: TGTGCCAGCAGCTCGTGGGCCACTGAAGCTTTCTTT.

The chain joins TRBV11-2 to TRBJ2-7, with a possible D match to TRBD1 (5 bases). Germline V CDR1 and CDR2: SGHAT, FQNNGV. Trimming took off 0 bases at V and 2 bases at J, with 14 bases between the two ends. This CDR3 is 16 amino acids long. For the CDR3, the DNA is TGTGCCAGCAGCTTAGATAGGTATGGACATACCTACGAGCAGTACTTC. This codes for CASSLDRYGHTYEQYF.

The chain carries TRBV2 and TRBJ1-2; 9 bases line up with TRBD1. The V and J ends lost 5 bases and 4 bases, in that order; junction bases with no gene match: 8. The CDR3 runs to 15 residues. Germline values: CDR1 SNHLY, CDR2 FYNNEI. The CDR3: CASSKSTGQGYGYTF. The CDR3 DNA sequence: TGTGCCAGCAGTAAAAGCACGGGACAGGGCTATGGCTACACCTTC.

The chain has TRBV5-1 and TRBJ2-1; D is perhaps TRBD1 (6 bases). The germline CDR1 and CDR2 sequences are SGHRS and YFSETQ. The CDR3 sequence is 15 residues long. V was shortened by 3 bases and J by 0 bases, with 10 bases between the two germline ends. CDR3: CASSSPGVSYNEQFF. The CDR3 DNA is TGCGCCAGCAGCTCCCCAGGGGTCTCCTACAATGAGCAGTTCTTC. Full variable domain (outside the CDR3, taken from reference TRBV5-1 and TRBJ2-1): KAGVTQTPRYLIKTRGQQVTLSCSPISGHRSVSWYQQTPGQGLQFLFEYFSETQRNKGNFPGRFSGRQFSNSRSEMNVSTLELGDSALYLCASSSPGVSYNEQFFGPGTRLTVL.

The chain has TRBV19 and TRBJ2-3; D uncertain. The ends were cut back, 9 bases at V and 2 bases at J, with 15 bases in the middle. The CDR3 has 14 amino acids. Looked up from germline, CDR1 is LNHDA and CDR2 is SQIVND (reference sequence). The CDR3 loop reads CARQLPTDTDTQYF. CDR3 sequence (DNA): TGTGCCAGGCAACTACCTACTGACACAGATACGCAGTATTTT.

This CDR3 reads CASSLVVGNTEAFF. DNA of the CDR3: TGTGCCAGCAGCTTAGTAGTGGGCAACACTGAAGCTTTCTTT. This chain links TRBV11-1 with TRBJ1-1; no clear D. Germline lookup yields CDR1 SGHAT and CDR2 FQDESV (reference sequence). With 1 base removed from V and 2 bases from J, the gap between germline ends came to 8 bases. The CDR3 contains 14 residues.

This clone was counted once. This chain uses TRBV9 with TRBJ2-3; 9 bases map to TRBD1. The germline V gene encodes CDR1 SGDLS and CDR2 YYNGEE. The CDR3 is 16 residues long. V lost 0 bases to trimming and J lost 3 bases; unmatched junction nucleotides: 5. CDR3 nucleotide sequence: TGTGCCAGCAGCGTAGTCGGGACAGGGTATACAGATACGCAGTATTTT. Amino acids: CASSVVGTGYTDTQYF.

V gene TRBV7-6 combines with J gene TRBJ2-7; D ambiguous. The ends were cut back, 4 bases at V and 0 bases at J, with 13 bases in the middle. The CDR3 spans 15 residues. Germline V gene sequence: CDR1 SGHVS, CDR2 FNYEAQ. The CDR3 DNA reads TGTGCCAGCAGCTCCGAGATGCGGAGCTCCTACGAGCAGTACTTC. Amino acid sequence: CASSSEMRSSYEQYF.

V and J are TRBV19 and TRBJ2-6; perhaps TRBD1 as D (6 bases). Germline-derived CDR1 and CDR2 are LNHDA and SQIVND (reference sequence). Deletions cut 5 bases from V and 0 bases from J, with 11 bases between. The CDR3 contains 16 residues. Written as DNA, the CDR3 is TGTGCCAGTAGTTCGGACAGAGTCTCTGGGGCCAACGTCCTGACTTTC. Its protein is CASSSDRVSGANVLTF.